Each of the 32 T cell receptor beta chains below was sequenced from the same sample in a study of breast tumors, draining lymph nodes, adjacent tissues. MiXCR was run by TCRdb on the multiplex PCR reads, yielding one entry per CDR3 protein. In the table there are about 130,000 distinct CDR3 sequences, around 20% of which are singletons. Samples came from axillary lymph nodes draining the breast cancer. What was sequenced was axillary lymph node tissue. Receptor source: a female donor with breast cancer. Some clones in this sample may be carry-over from other donors' samples.

Ten or more counts support this clonotype. This chain connects TRBV5-1 to TRBJ2-5; TRBD2 aligns across 7 bases. Germline CDR1 and CDR2: SGHRS and YFSETQ. V gave up 4 bases and J gave up 2 bases; unmatched junction bases: 8. The CDR3 contains 15 residues. CDR3: CASSPLWGGQETQYF. CDR3 nucleotides: TGCGCCAGCAGCCCGCTTTGGGGGGGACAAGAGACCCAGTACTTC.

In this sample, this clonotype turned up many times. The genes are TRBV20-1 and TRBJ2-5, with 7 nucleotides matching TRBD1. CDR1 is DFQATT and CDR2 is SNEGSKA in the germline V gene (reference sequence). This CDR3 is built from 13 residues. Trimming removed 3 bases from V and 3 bases from J; junction bases left unmatched: 4. CDR3 residues: CSASLTGEETQYF. The CDR3 DNA reads as TGCAGTGCTAGTTTAACAGGGGAAGAGACCCAGTACTTC.

This clonotype was recorded many times. The rearrangement joins TRBV5-1 to TRBJ2-1, with 9 bases lining up with TRBD2. The V segment lost 1 base and the J segment 7 bases; nucleotides outside the gene matches: 6. CDR1 is SGHRS, CDR2 YFSETQ, per germline. The CDR3 runs 15 residues. In DNA form, the CDR3 reads TGCGCCAGCAGCTTGCTGCGGGGGGGCCTAAATGAGCAGTTCTTC. This codes for CASSLLRGGLNEQFF.

This clonotype was counted at least ten times. The rearrangement links TRBV6-5 to TRBJ1-6, with 7 nucleotides matching TRBD1. The CDR3 totals 15 residues. V shed 6 bases, J shed 5 bases, and the junction held 7 bases outside the gene matches. Germline lookup yields CDR1 MNHEY and CDR2 SVGAGI. The CDR3 DNA reads TGTGCCAGCAGGACAGGGTATCGGGATAATTCACCCCTCCACTTT. Translated: CASRTGYRDNSPLHF.

Note on this clonotype: This may arise from a read error, as a much more abundant clone is one base away. In DNA, the CDR3 is TGTGCCAGCAGCCAAGAGGTACAGGGCCTTCACTATGGCTACACCTTC. This sequence encodes CASSQEVQGLHYGYTF. The chain is built from TRBV4-2 and TRBJ1-2, with D possibly being TRBD1 (6 bases). The V gene's germline CDR1 is LGHNA and CDR2 YNFKEQ. The CDR3 loop spans 16 amino acids. V dropped 0 bases and J dropped 3 bases, with 14 bases sitting between them.

The sample holds one count of this clonotype. A much larger clone differs by one base, so this may be a read error. This chain joins TRBV25-1 and TRBJ2-7; D is possibly TRBD1 (6 bases). Germline V lookup: CDR1 MGHDK, CDR2 SYGVNS. This CDR3 region has 13 residues. In nucleotides, the CDR3 is TGTGCCAGCAGTATTGGCAGGGGCTACGTGCAGTACTTC. This sequence encodes CASSIGRGYVQYF.

This clonotype was seen ten or more times. The chain employs TRBV10-3 and TRBJ2-5; D remains unclear. Looked up from germline, CDR1 is ENHRY and CDR2 is SYGVKD. The CDR3 length is 15 residues. V lost 0 bases and J lost 5, with 13 bases in between. CDR3 residues: CAISESKRQPETQYF. In DNA, the CDR3 is TGTGCCATCAGTGAGTCGAAGCGCCAGCCTGAGACCCAGTACTTC.

This clonotype was counted ten times or more. The chain has TRBV5-4 and TRBJ2-3; maybe TRBD1 (6 bases). Germline V gene sequence: CDR1 SGHNT, CDR2 YYREEE (reference sequence). V was cut by 4 bases and J by 1 base, with 7 bases left in between. The CDR3 has 13 residues. CDR3 sequence reads: CASSRQGTDTQYF. DNA for the CDR3: TGTGCCAGCAGCCGACAGGGCACAGATACGCAGTATTTT.

The chain is built from TRBV6-1 and TRBJ2-5; D uncertain. CDR1 MNHNS and CDR2 SASEGT come from the germline V gene. The CDR3 contains 13 residues. Trimming removed 2 bases at V and 7 bases at J, with 11 bases between. CDR3 DNA: TGTGCCAGCAGTGAAATATTCTCGGGGACCCAGTACTTC. As protein: CASSEIFSGTQYF.

This clonotype has a count of ten or more. The rearrangement uses TRBV7-9 and TRBJ2-1; 12 positions agree with TRBD2. This CDR3 region has 16 residues. The trim removed 5 bases at V and 2 bases at J, leaving 4 bases unmatched. Germline V gene lookup returns CDR1 SEHNR and CDR2 FQNEAQ (reference sequence). The CDR3 protein is CASSDRLAGAYNEQFF. As DNA, the CDR3 is TGTGCCAGCAGCGACCGACTAGCGGGGGCCTACAATGAGCAGTTCTTC.

This clonotype has only a few counts. This chain connects TRBV13 to TRBJ2-2, with TRBD2 matching over 8 bases. With V trimmed by 5 bases and J by 2 bases, 7 bases remained unmatched. CDR3 length: 16 amino acids. In germline, CDR1 is PRHDT, CDR2 FYEKMQ (reference sequence). CDR3 in amino acids: CASSPGGDSNTGELFF. In DNA form, the CDR3 reads TGTGCCAGCAGCCCGGGGGGGGACTCCAACACCGGGGAGCTGTTTTTT.

Ten or more counts support this clonotype. The CDR3 nucleotides read TGTGCCAGCTCACCACCGCCCGCCAGCTGGGGTGGCTACACCTTC. It yields the protein CASSPPPASWGGYTF. The rearrangement uses TRBV18 and TRBJ1-2; the D is unclear. The V end lost 0 bases, the J end lost 7 bases, and 15 bases lay between the germline ends. The CDR3 totals 15 residues. Germline-derived CDR1 and CDR2 are KGHSH and LQKENI.

On this clonotype: Given a much more abundant clone one base away, this may be a read error. The chain combines TRBV7-3 with TRBJ2-1, with 9 bases lining up with TRBD2. Germline CDR1 and CDR2: SGHTA and FQGTGA. V dropped 1 base and J dropped 6; count of bases not matched to a gene: 7. CDR3 length: 16 amino acids. The CDR3 region is CASSLMPGGGANEQFF. The CDR3 region has the DNA TGTGCCAGCAGCTTAATGCCCGGCGGGGGGGCCAATGAGCAGTTCTTC.

Points on this clonotype: A much more abundant neighbour one base away suggests this may be a read error. CDR3 loop: CAGSLSGTGDEQYF. The DNA of the CDR3 is TGTGCCGGCAGTTTATCGGGGACAGGGGACGAGCAGTACTTC. The V call is TRBV27, the J call TRBJ2-7, with TRBD1 matching over 10 bases. CDR1 and CDR2 from the germline V gene are MNHEY and SMNVEV (reference sequence). This CDR3 is built from 14 residues.

This clonotype has ten or more counts. V and J are TRBV5-1 and TRBJ2-5; TRBD2 matches 9 bases. Germline loops: CDR1 SGHRS, CDR2 YFSETQ. V lost 4 bases to trimming and J lost 5 bases; unmatched junction nucleotides: 6. This CDR3 spans 14 amino acids. The CDR3 here is CASSQTSGAETQYF. CDR3 DNA sequence: TGCGCCAGCAGCCAGACTAGCGGTGCTGAGACCCAGTACTTC.

This clonotype was detected only a few times. The chain carries TRBV7-9 and TRBJ2-4; a possible D gene is TRBD1 (6 bases). This CDR3 contains 16 residues. Trimming took 4 bases from V and 0 from J, leaving 13 bases between them. CDR1 is SEHNR and CDR2 is FQNEAQ in the germline V gene (reference sequence). The CDR3 spells CASSSGTNLAKNIQYF. The CDR3 nucleotides are TGTGCCAGCAGCTCCGGGACAAATTTAGCCAAAAACATTCAGTACTTC.

This clonotype was seen ten or more times. This chain joins TRBV3-1 and TRBJ1-5; the match to TRBD1 covers 11 bases. Germline V gene lookup returns CDR1 LGHDT and CDR2 YNNKEL (reference sequence). Trimming cost V 2 bases and J 7 bases; bases outside gene matches: 7. This CDR3 is built from 16 residues. CDR3 sequence (DNA): TGTGCCAGCAGCCAAAGGGGGACAGGGGGGAAACAGCCCCAGCATTTT. Protein product: CASSQRGTGGKQPQHF.

About this clonotype itself: A junction end diverges from the germline sequence, so it may reflect a read error. This rearrangement joins TRBV7-6 to TRBJ2-3; no reliable D call. Germline assignment: CDR1 SGHVS and CDR2 FNYEAQ. The CDR3 spans 14 residues. CDR3 sequence (DNA): TGTGCCAGCAGCTTTACTGGGTCGGCAGATACGCGGTATTTT. Amino acid sequence: CASSFTGSADTRYF.

This chain joins TRBV20-1 and TRBJ2-1; weak D call: TRBD2 (6 bases). The germline V gene encodes CDR1 DFQATT and CDR2 SNEGSKA (reference sequence). CDR3 size: 16 residues. V was cut by 0 bases and J by 4 bases, with 16 bases left in between. The CDR3: CSARDQSSGPYNEQFF. Written as DNA, the CDR3 is TGCAGTGCTAGAGATCAATCCAGCGGGCCTTACAATGAGCAGTTCTTC.

Comments on this clonotype: Since a much larger clone is just one base distant, this may be a read error. The V call is TRBV19, the J call TRBJ1-6; 8 bases are a match to TRBD1. This CDR3 spans 16 amino acids. J lost 0 bases, V lost 6 bases, and 4 bases had no gene match. Germline V CDR1 and CDR2: LNHDA, SQIVND (reference sequence). The CDR3 DNA reads TGTGCCAGTAGGACAGGGGCGCGCTCCTATAATTCACCCCTCCACTTT. Amino acids: CASRTGARSYNSPLHF. Drawing the rest from reference TRBV19 and TRBJ1-6, the complete variable domain is DGGITQSPKYLFRKEGQNVTLSCEQNLNHDAMYWYRQDPGQGLRLIYYSQIVNDFQKGDIAEGYSVSREKKESFPLTVTSAQKNPTAFYLCASRTGARSYNSPLHFGNGTRLTVT.

This clonotype was found many times. The chain uses TRBV5-4 and TRBJ2-5, with 7 nucleotides matching TRBD1. The CDR3 sequence is 14 residues long. Losses at the gene ends were 0 bases for V and 2 bases for J; bases not matched to a gene: 1. Germline V gene data show CDR1 as SGHNT and CDR2 as YYREEE (reference sequence). CDR3 residues: CASSLAGQQETQYF. Written as DNA, the CDR3 is TGTGCCAGCAGCTTGGCGGGACAGCAAGAGACCCAGTACTTC.

This clonotype was observed at least ten times. The CDR3 coding sequence is TGTGCCAGCAGCCATAGACAGATCCAAGAGACCCAGTACTTC. This gives the protein CASSHRQIQETQYF. This chain uses TRBV2 with TRBJ2-5, with D possibly matching TRBD1 (5 bases). Trimming removed 6 bases at V and 1 base at J, with 12 bases between. The germline gives CDR1 SNHLY, CDR2 FYNNEI. CDR3 size: 14 residues.

This clonotype was observed many times. The CDR3 bases are TGTGCCACCAGCAGAGATGTGCAGGGGTGGCAGCCCCAGCATTTT. Translating gives CATSRDVQGWQPQHF. V gene TRBV15 combines with J gene TRBJ1-5, with D possibly TRBD1 on 6 matching bases. Deletions cut 0 bases from V and 7 bases from J, with 13 bases between. CDR1 and CDR2 (germline): LNHNV, YYDKDF (reference sequence). The CDR3 runs to 15 residues.

CDR3 in amino acids: CVINRDRGPYVKQYF. In DNA, the CDR3 is TGTGTCATAAACCGGGACAGGGGGCCCTACGTGAAGCAGTACTTC. J is TRBJ2-7 and V is TRBV28; 12 bases map to TRBD1. The CDR3 runs to 15 residues. CDR1 MDHEN and CDR2 SYDVKM come from the germline V gene. Looking up the rest from reference TRBV28 and TRBJ2-7 gives the full variable domain: DVKVTQSSRYLVKRTGEKVFLECVQDMDHENMFWYRQDPGLGLRLIYFSYDVKMKEKGDIPEGYSVSREKKERFSLILESASTNQTSMYLCVINRDRGPYVKQYFGPGTRLTVT.

This clonotype occurred many times. The rearrangement uses TRBV24-1 and TRBJ2-3, with 8 nucleotides matching TRBD2. The junction had 5 bases not matched to a gene; V was cut back by 5 bases and J by 2 bases. The CDR3 loop spans 15 amino acids. The germline gives CDR1 KGHDR, CDR2 SFDVKD. This CDR3 reads CATSGAGGYTDTQYF. The CDR3 DNA follows: TGTGCCACCAGTGGGGCGGGGGGCTACACAGATACGCAGTATTTT.

Many counts were recorded for this clonotype. The gene calls are TRBV7-2 and TRBJ2-1; 9 bases map to TRBD1. This CDR3 comprises 14 residues. V dropped 5 bases and J dropped 8; count of bases not matched to a gene: 7. Germline CDR1 is SGHTA and CDR2 is FQGNSA. In DNA, the CDR3 is TGTGCCAGCAGCCGGGGACAGGGTATCTATGAGCAGTTCTTC. Protein: CASSRGQGIYEQFF.

This clonotype was found many times. This sequence joins TRBV6-6 and TRBJ2-7, with TRBD1 matching over 10 bases. The CDR3 covers 14 residues. With 4 bases clipped from V and 5 bases from J, the junction kept 5 bases outside the gene matches. CDR1 and CDR2 from the germline V gene are MNHNY and SVGAGI (reference sequence). The CDR3 protein is CASSFGQGGDEQYF. The CDR3 coding sequence is TGTGCCAGCAGTTTCGGACAGGGGGGCGACGAGCAGTACTTC.

At least ten counts were recorded for this clonotype. The chain joins TRBV20-1 to TRBJ2-2; 7 bases match TRBD2. Trimming removed 6 bases from V and 3 bases from J; junction bases left unmatched: 7. The CDR3 covers 14 residues. The V gene's germline CDR1 is DFQATT and CDR2 SNEGSKA (reference sequence). Here the CDR3 DNA reads TGCAGTGCGAGAAGAGGGAGGGACACCGGGGAGCTGTTTTTT. Translated, it gives CSARRGRDTGELFF.

This clonotype was recorded only once. A much bigger clone sits one base away, suggesting this may be a read error. J is TRBJ2-5 and V is TRBV30; TRBD1 matches at 9 bases. J gave up 7 bases and V 1 base, and 10 bases lay outside the gene matches. Germline CDR1 is GTSNPN and CDR2 is SVGIG (reference sequence). There are 15 residues in the CDR3. The CDR3 is CAWSAGTGRVGTQYF. The CDR3 bases are TGTGCCTGGAGTGCGGGGACAGGGAGAGTGGGGACCCAGTACTTC.

This clonotype was seen many times. This chain joins TRBV15 and TRBJ1-5; D is undetermined. The germline V gene encodes CDR1 LNHNV and CDR2 YYDKDF (reference sequence). The germline V and J ends were trimmed by 4 bases and 3 bases, with 7 bases remaining between them. There are 13 residues in the CDR3. CDR3 coding DNA: TGTGCCACCAGCATCGGGGTCAATCAGCCCCAGCATTTT. This gives the protein CATSIGVNQPQHF.

Details on this clonotype: Possible read error: a much larger clone is one base away. This chain links TRBV6-5 with TRBJ2-5; no clear D. Trimming shortened V by 6 bases and J by 5 bases, and 19 bases separated the two germline ends. Germline CDR1 MNHEY, CDR2 SVGAGI. This CDR3 is 15 amino acids long. In nucleotides, the CDR3 is TGTGCCAGCAGCCACAGTGAGGCTTCCTCGGAGACCCAGTACTTC. Its protein is CASSHSEASSETQYF.

This clonotype was picked up many times. A much more abundant neighbour one base away suggests this may be a read error. The V call is TRBV7-9, the J call TRBJ1-2; D gene uncertain. The CDR3 is 14 residues long. Trimming removed 2 bases from V and 3 bases from J, with 10 bases in between. Germline-derived CDR1 and CDR2 are SEHNR and FQNEAQ (reference sequence). CDR3 region: CASSLSDKDYGYTF. The CDR3 region has the DNA TGTGCCAGCAGCTTATCCGACAAGGACTATGGCTACACCTTC.